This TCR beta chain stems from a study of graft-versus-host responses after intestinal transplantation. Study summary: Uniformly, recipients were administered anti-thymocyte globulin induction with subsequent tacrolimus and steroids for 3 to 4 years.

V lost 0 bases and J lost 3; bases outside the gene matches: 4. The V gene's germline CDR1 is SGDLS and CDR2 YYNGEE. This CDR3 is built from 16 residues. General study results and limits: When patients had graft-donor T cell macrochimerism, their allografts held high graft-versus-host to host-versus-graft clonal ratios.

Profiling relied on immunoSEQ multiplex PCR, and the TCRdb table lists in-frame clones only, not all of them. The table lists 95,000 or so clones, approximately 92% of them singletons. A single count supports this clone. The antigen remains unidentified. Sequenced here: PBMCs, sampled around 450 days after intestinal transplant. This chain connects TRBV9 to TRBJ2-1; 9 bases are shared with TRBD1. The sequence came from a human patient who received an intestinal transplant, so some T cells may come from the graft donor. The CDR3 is CASSVAGDRDYNEQFF. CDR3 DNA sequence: TGTGCCAGCAGCGTAGCTGGGGACAGGGACTACAATGAGCAGTTCTTC. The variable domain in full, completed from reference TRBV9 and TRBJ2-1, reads DSGVTQTPKHLITATGQRVTLRCSPRSGDLSVYWYQQSLDQGLQFLIQYYNGEERAKGNILERFSAQQFPDLHSELNLSSLELGDSALYFCASSVAGDRDYNEQFFGPGTRLTVL.